This note documents a single TCR beta chain sequence. The entry originates in a study of T cells in Graves' hyperthyroidism and ophthalmopathy. It was uncontrolled infection, other autoimmune disease, pregnancy or lactation that excluded patients. Researchers took RNA transcripts and amplified the TCR beta CDR3 regions from them. When the TCR CDR3 underwent first-round RT-PCR, the HTBI primer set was used. A single record per CDR3 protein comes from TCRdb applying MiXCR to the multiplex PCR reads. This table has 600,000 to 700,000 distinct CDR3 sequences, 45% appearing once. Material for sequencing was peripheral blood or thyroid tissue (not recorded which). This clonotype was sampled from an adult man with Graves' disease, either hyperthyroidism or ophthalmopathy (not recorded which).

The CDR3 DNA reads TGTGCCAGTAGTCCCTTCCTCGGGGACAGGGAGGGTGAAAAACTGTTTTTT. It translates to CASSPFLGDREGEKLFF. The chain carries TRBV19 and TRBJ1-4; 9 bases fit TRBD1. V lost 5 bases to trimming and J lost 7 bases; unmatched junction nucleotides: 14. The germline gives CDR1 LNHDA, CDR2 SQIVND (reference sequence). CDR3 length equals 17 residues.